This TCR beta chain is drawn from a study of CD8 T cells in ankylosing spondylitis. Overall study results and limits: What seemed typical of ankylosing spondylitis blood was a TCR beta motif built from roughly eight highly homologous variants. According to the report, clones linked to the disease were significantly enriched in matched synovial fluid samples taken from ankylosing spondylitis patients. Peripheral blood held disease-linked clones only at relatively low frequency, and these were CD8+.

Using quantitative 5'-RACE with molecular barcodes, the authors made TCR beta libraries. TCRdb recomputed calls from the 5' RACE reads with MiXCR, one row per CDR3 protein. The sample records roughly 120,000 distinct CDR3 sequences, 12% to 15% being singletons. The CDR3 consists of 14 residues. V dropped 6 bases and J dropped 3 bases, with 13 bases sitting between them. CDR1 and CDR2 from the germline V gene are MNHNS and SASEGT. At least ten counts were recorded for this clonotype. Its cognate antigen is unknown. Specimen: blood, either unsorted or a sorted T cell fraction (not recorded which). The chain is built from TRBV6-1 and TRBJ2-3, with D tentatively TRBD2 (5 bases). This receptor was taken from a female donor with ankylosing spondylitis or in good health (not recorded which). This chain's CDR3 is CASSGAGLTDTQYF. CDR3 DNA: TGTGCCAGCAGCGGTGCGGGCCTTACAGATACGCAGTATTTT.